These 18 T cell receptor beta chains were sequenced from one sample in a study of T cells after yellow fever vaccination. A single record per CDR3 protein comes from TCRdb applying MiXCR to the 5' RACE reads. The sample yields 450,000 to 550,000 distinct CDR3 sequences, over 15% seen once. Sample: PBMCs, taken 15 days after the yellow fever booster vaccination. The receptor source for this set is a man aged 30 to 39 who received the YFV17D yellow fever vaccine.

The V gene is TRBV30, the J gene TRBJ2-2, with D possibly matching TRBD1 (6 bases). The CDR3 runs to 14 residues. Germline V gives CDR1 GTSNPN, CDR2 SVGIG (reference sequence). Trimming stripped 5 bases from V and 0 bases from J, with 10 bases between. The CDR3 DNA is TGTGCCTGGGAGACAGGAGCGAACACCGGGGAGCTGTTTTTT. Residues: CAWETGANTGELFF.

This chain links TRBV10-3 with TRBJ2-7; perhaps TRBD1 as D (6 bases). Trimming shortened V by 5 bases and J by 5 bases, and 22 bases separated the two germline ends. This CDR3 has 16 amino acids. Germline assignment: CDR1 ENHRY and CDR2 SYGVKD. Written as DNA, the CDR3 is TGTGCCATCAGTCTTAGGGGGAACGACCCTTATAACGAGCAGTACTTC. Amino acids: CAISLRGNDPYNEQYF.

This sequence joins TRBV10-3 and TRBJ2-6; D is unclear. Germline CDR1 reads ENHRY; CDR2 reads SYGVKD. V was shortened by 8 bases and J by 0 bases, with 11 bases between the two germline ends. The CDR3 loop spans 15 amino acids. The CDR3 loop reads CAIRFRDSGANVLTF. In nucleotides, the CDR3 is TGTGCCATCCGCTTTAGGGACTCTGGGGCCAACGTCCTGACTTTC.

This clonotype has only a few counts. The V call is TRBV5-5, the J call TRBJ2-7; the match to TRBD1 covers 7 bases. The germline CDR1 and CDR2 sequences are SGHKS and YYEKEE (reference sequence). The ends lost 0 bases at V and 4 bases at J; junction bases unmatched: 7. The CDR3 sequence is 15 residues long. The CDR3 DNA reads as TGTGCCAGCAGCTTGGTAGGACAGGACAGTTACGAGCAGTACTTC. Translated, it gives CASSLVGQDSYEQYF.

The chain carries TRBV20-1 and TRBJ1-1; 9 bases align to TRBD1. The CDR3 loop spans 15 amino acids. V was pared by 5 bases and J by 0 bases, with 7 bases of the junction left unmatched. CDR1 and CDR2 (germline): DFQATT, SNEGSKA (reference sequence). The CDR3 here is CSALGTGYMNTEAFF. The CDR3 bases are TGCAGTGCTTTGGGGACAGGGTACATGAACACTGAAGCTTTCTTT.

There are a few counts of this clonotype. Written as DNA, the CDR3 is TGTGCCAGCAGCTCCCTCACACGGGAGACGAACACCGGGGAGCTGTTTTTT. Amino acid sequence: CASSSLTRETNTGELFF. This chain connects TRBV7-6 to TRBJ2-2, with D possibly matching TRBD2 (6 bases). This CDR3 region has 17 residues. Germline V CDR1 and CDR2: SGHVS, FNYEAQ. V dropped 4 bases and J dropped 0 bases, with 15 bases sitting between them.

This clonotype was seen a handful of times. The genes are TRBV20-1 and TRBJ2-3; 7 bases match TRBD2. CDR1 and CDR2 (germline): DFQATT, SNEGSKA (reference sequence). Unmatched junction bases numbered 16, after V lost 5 bases and J lost 2 bases. The CDR3 extends over 17 amino acids. The CDR3 sequence is CSAEAPPASGFTDTQYF. The CDR3 nucleotides read TGCAGTGCTGAGGCTCCCCCGGCTAGCGGATTCACAGATACGCAGTATTTT.

The chain uses TRBV20-1 and TRBJ2-7; 8 bases are a match to TRBD1. Per germline, CDR1 DFQATT and CDR2 SNEGSKA (reference sequence). The CDR3 sequence is 14 residues long. With 0 bases clipped from V and 2 bases from J, the junction kept 3 bases outside the gene matches. The DNA of the CDR3 is TGCAGTGCTAGAGATCAGGGGGCCGCCTACGAGCAGTACTTC. Amino acid sequence: CSARDQGAAYEQYF.

The chain combines TRBV5-1 with TRBJ2-3, with 8 positions matching TRBD1. The J segment lost 3 bases and the V segment lost 4 bases, leaving 4 bases of the junction unmatched. Germline V gene sequence: CDR1 SGHRS, CDR2 YFSETQ. The CDR3 is made up of 14 amino acids. The CDR3 spells CASSTGQGTDTQYF. The CDR3 DNA reads as TGCGCCAGCAGCACCGGACAGGGTACAGATACGCAGTATTTT.

The rearrangement joins TRBV5-1 to TRBJ1-1; 7 positions match TRBD1. CDR3 length: 15 residues. The V gene's germline CDR1 is SGHRS and CDR2 YFSETQ. J lost 0 bases, V lost 4 bases, and 6 bases had no gene match. The CDR3 nucleotides read TGCGCCAGCAGCCCGGGGACAGACATGAACACTGAAGCTTTCTTT. Protein sequence: CASSPGTDMNTEAFF.

The sample holds a few counts of this clonotype. The chain links TRBV19 to TRBJ1-5; weak D call: TRBD1 (5 bases). V shed 7 bases and J shed 0 bases, with 13 bases lying between them. This CDR3 is 15 amino acids long. The germline V gene encodes CDR1 LNHDA and CDR2 SQIVND (reference sequence). In DNA, the CDR3 is TGTGCCAGTATGGGGCCTAATTATAGCAATCAGCCCCAGCATTTT. Residues: CASMGPNYSNQPQHF.

This clonotype was counted only a few times. This sequence joins TRBV20-1 and TRBJ1-2; a weak D match, TRBD1 (6 bases). The CDR3 runs to 13 residues. Per germline, CDR1 DFQATT and CDR2 SNEGSKA (reference sequence). V shed 1 base and J shed 4 bases, with 10 bases lying between them. The CDR3 region has the DNA TGCAGTGCTAGAGGGGAACAGGGCTATGGCTACACCTTC. The encoded protein is CSARGEQGYGYTF.

The rearrangement uses TRBV19 and TRBJ2-1; 7 bases match TRBD2. This CDR3 spans 13 amino acids. The germline gives CDR1 LNHDA, CDR2 SQIVND (reference sequence). The V segment lost 6 bases and the J segment 8 bases; nucleotides outside the gene matches: 7. The CDR3 loop reads CASRGEGHHEQFF. CDR3 nucleotide sequence: TGTGCCAGTAGGGGGGAGGGCCACCATGAGCAGTTCTTC.

In its sample, this clonotype was seen a few times. The chain joins TRBV6-2 or TRBV6-3 to TRBJ2-2; D is possibly TRBD2 (5 bases). This CDR3 has 14 residues. V was cut by 7 bases and J by 2 bases, with 11 bases left in between. Germline CDR1 is MNHEY and CDR2 is SVGEGT. The CDR3 here is CASIPDLNTGELFF. The DNA of the CDR3 is TGTGCCAGCATCCCGGACTTAAACACCGGGGAGCTGTTTTTT.

Ten or more counts support this clonotype. CDR3 region: CRGLAGETQYF. The DNA of the CDR3 is TGCAGGGGACTAGCGGGTGAGACCCAGTACTTC. The rearrangement links TRBV20-1 to TRBJ2-5; 12 positions agree with TRBD2. This CDR3 contains 11 residues. CDR1 is DFQATT and CDR2 is SNEGSKA in the germline V gene (reference sequence).

This clonotype occurred once. The rearrangement joins TRBV29-1 to TRBJ2-3; 7 nucleotides align to TRBD1. V lost 4 bases, J lost 4 bases, and 11 bases stayed unmatched. The germline V gene encodes CDR1 SQVTM and CDR2 ANQGSEA. This CDR3 has 15 residues. In DNA, the CDR3 is TGCAGCGTTGGGCAAGGGGGCGGCTTCGCAGATACGCAGTATTTT. Encoded protein: CSVGQGGGFADTQYF.

A few counts support this clonotype. The chain is built from TRBV18 and TRBJ2-7, with a possible D match to TRBD2 (6 bases). This CDR3 region has 15 residues. Between the trimmed V and J ends, which lost 3 bases and 0 bases, there was a span of 12 bases. Germline V gene data show CDR1 as KGHSH and CDR2 as LQKENI. CDR3 residues: CASSPFSGSSYEQYF. CDR3 DNA: TGTGCCAGCTCACCCTTTAGCGGTAGCTCCTACGAGCAGTACTTC. Using reference TRBV18 and TRBJ2-7 for the parts outside the CDR3, the full variable domain is NAGVMQNPRHLVRRRGQEARLRCSPMKGHSHVYWYRQLPEEGLKFMVYLQKENIIDESGMPKERFSAEFPKEGPSILRIQQVVRGDSAAYFCASSPFSGSSYEQYFGPGTRLTVT.

The table lists this clonotype with a few counts. The chain recombines TRBV6-2 or TRBV6-3 with TRBJ2-5; D gene ambiguous. Trimming shortened V by 9 bases and J by 1 base, and 9 bases separated the two germline ends. The CDR3 contains 12 residues. CDR1 MNHEY and CDR2 SVGEGT come from the germline V gene. The CDR3 loop is CASGQTQETQYF. The DNA for the CDR3 is TGTGCCAGTGGGCAGACCCAAGAGACCCAGTACTTC.